This T cell receptor (beta chain) was documented in a study of cytomegalovirus exposure and HLA in healthy donors. Notes on the study in general: Later analysis associated a missense DCLRE1C variant with TCR beta V- and J-gene trimming. It was likely that a cluster of highly shared sequence variants was a sequencing artifact.

CDR3 length: 18 amino acids. With V trimmed by 1 base and J by 3 bases, 11 bases remained unmatched. Per the germline V gene, CDR1 is SEHNR and CDR2 is FQNEAQ (reference sequence). Comment on this clone: No antigen is known for it.

PCR used 60 Vbeta primers and 13 Jbeta primers. Clones were sequenced by immunoSEQ multiplex PCR, and TCRdb holds only the in-frame ones, with some missing. This repertoire includes 100,000 to 150,000 clones. The gene calls are TRBV7-9 and TRBJ1-3; 8 bases are shared with TRBD1. Input material: PBMCs. This clonotype originated in a woman aged 40-49 years in good health and CMV-seropositive. In DNA, the CDR3 is TGTGCCAGCAGCTTAGAAGAGACAGGGGCCATCAGTGGAAACACCATATATTTT. Translation gives CASSLEETGAISGNTIYF.